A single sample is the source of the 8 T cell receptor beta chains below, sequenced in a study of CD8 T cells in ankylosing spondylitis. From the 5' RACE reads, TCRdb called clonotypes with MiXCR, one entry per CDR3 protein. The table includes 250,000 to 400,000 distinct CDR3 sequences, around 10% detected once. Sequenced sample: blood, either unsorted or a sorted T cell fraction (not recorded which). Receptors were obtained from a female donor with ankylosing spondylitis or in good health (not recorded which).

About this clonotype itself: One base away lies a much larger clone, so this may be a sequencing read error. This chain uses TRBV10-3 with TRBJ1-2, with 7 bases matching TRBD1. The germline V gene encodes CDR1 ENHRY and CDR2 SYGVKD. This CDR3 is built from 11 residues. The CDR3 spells CASQTGNGHTF. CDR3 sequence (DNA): TGTGCCAGCCAGACAGGGAATGGCCACACCTTC.

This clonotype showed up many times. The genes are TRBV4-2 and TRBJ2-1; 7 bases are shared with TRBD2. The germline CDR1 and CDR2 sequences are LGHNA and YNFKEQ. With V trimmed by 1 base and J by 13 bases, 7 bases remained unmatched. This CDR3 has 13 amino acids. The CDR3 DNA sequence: TGTGCCAGCAGCCAAGGGGGGAGGGACCCTCAGTTCTTC. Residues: CASSQGGRDPQFF.

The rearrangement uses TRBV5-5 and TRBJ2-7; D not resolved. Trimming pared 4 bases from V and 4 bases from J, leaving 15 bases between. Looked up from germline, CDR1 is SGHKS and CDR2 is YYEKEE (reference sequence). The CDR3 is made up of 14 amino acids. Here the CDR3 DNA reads TGTGCCAGCAGCCTCCGCCGCGCATTATACGAGCAGTACTTC. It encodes CASSLRRALYEQYF.

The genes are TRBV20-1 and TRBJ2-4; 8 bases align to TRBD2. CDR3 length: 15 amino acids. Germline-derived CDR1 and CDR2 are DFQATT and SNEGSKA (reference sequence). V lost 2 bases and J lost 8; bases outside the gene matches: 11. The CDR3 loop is CSARLLAGRSDIQYF. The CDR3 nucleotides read TGCAGTGCTAGACTGTTAGCGGGAAGGTCGGACATTCAGTACTTC.

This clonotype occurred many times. The CDR3 DNA reads TGTGCCAGCAGGAGCACCTTAAATCAGCCCCAGCATTTT. This gives the protein CASRSTLNQPQHF. The chain uses TRBV6-1 and TRBJ1-5; no clear D gene. Germline V gene lookup returns CDR1 MNHNS and CDR2 SASEGT. Trimming stripped 6 bases from V and 4 bases from J, with 10 bases between. This CDR3 comprises 13 residues.

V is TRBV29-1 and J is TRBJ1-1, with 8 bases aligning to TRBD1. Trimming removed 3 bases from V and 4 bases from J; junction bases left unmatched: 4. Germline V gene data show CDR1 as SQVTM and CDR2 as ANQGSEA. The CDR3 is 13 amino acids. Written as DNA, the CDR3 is TGCAGCGTTGATACAGGGGGGGTCACTGAAGCTTTCTTT. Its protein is CSVDTGGVTEAFF.

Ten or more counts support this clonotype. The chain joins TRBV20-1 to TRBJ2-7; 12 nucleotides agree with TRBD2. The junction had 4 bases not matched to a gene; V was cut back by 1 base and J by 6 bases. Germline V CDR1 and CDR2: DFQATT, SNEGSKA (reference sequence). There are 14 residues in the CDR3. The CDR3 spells CSARGLAGVGEQYF. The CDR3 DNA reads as TGCAGTGCTAGAGGACTAGCGGGAGTAGGCGAGCAGTACTTC.

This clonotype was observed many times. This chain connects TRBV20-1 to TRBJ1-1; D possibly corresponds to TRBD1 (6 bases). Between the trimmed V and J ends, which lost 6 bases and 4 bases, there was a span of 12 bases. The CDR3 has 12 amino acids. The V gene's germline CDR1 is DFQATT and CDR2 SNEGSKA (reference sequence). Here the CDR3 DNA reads TGCAGTGCACAGGAGGGGGTCACTGAAGCTTTCTTT. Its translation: CSAQEGVTEAFF.